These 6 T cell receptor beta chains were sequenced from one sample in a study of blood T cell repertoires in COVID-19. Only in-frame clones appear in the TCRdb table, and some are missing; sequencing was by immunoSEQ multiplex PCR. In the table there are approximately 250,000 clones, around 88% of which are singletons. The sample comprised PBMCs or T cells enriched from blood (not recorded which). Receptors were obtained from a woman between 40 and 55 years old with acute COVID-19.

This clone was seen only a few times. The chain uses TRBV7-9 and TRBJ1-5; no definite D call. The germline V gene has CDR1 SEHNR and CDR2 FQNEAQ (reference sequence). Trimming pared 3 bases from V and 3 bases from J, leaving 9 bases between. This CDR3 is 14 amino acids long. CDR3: CASSFDGDNQPQHF. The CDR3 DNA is TGTGCCAGCAGCTTCGACGGGGACAATCAGCCCCAGCATTTT. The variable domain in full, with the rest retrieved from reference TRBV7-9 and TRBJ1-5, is DTGVSQNPRHKITKRGQNVTFRCDPISEHNRLYWYRQTLGQGPEFLTYFQNEAQLEKSRLLSDRFSAERPKGSFSTLEIQRTEQGDSAMYLCASSFDGDNQPQHFGDGTRLSIL.

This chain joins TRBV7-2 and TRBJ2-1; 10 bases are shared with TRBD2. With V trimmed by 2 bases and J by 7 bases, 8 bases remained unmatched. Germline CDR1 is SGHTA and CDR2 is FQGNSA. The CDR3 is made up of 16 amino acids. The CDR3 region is CASSLRQREGDNEQFF. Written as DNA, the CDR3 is TGTGCCAGCAGCTTACGCCAGCGGGAGGGAGATAATGAGCAGTTCTTC.

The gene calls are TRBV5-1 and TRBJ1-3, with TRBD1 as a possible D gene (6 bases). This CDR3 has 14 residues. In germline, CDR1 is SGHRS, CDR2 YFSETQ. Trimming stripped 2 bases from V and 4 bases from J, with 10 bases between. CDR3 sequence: CASSLATGGNTIYF. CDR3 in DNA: TGCGCCAGCAGCTTAGCGACAGGCGGAAACACCATATATTTT.

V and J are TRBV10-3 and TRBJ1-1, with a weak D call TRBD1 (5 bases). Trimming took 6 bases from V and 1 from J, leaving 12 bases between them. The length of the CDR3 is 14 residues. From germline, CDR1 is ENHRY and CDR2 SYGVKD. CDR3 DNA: TGTGCCATCAGGACTTCGACAGAGAACACTGAAGCTTTCTTT. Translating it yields CAIRTSTENTEAFF.

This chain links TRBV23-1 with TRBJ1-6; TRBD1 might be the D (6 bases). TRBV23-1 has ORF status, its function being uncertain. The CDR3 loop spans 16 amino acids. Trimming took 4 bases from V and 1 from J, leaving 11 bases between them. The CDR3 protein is CASSPGQSSYNSPLHF. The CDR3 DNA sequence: TGCGCCAGCAGTCCCGGACAGTCGTCCTATAATTCACCCCTCCACTTT.

CDR3 sequence: CASSLGLAGDEQFF. For the CDR3, the DNA is TGTGCCAGCAGCTTGGGACTAGCGGGAGATGAGCAGTTCTTC. The J gene is TRBJ2-1, the V gene TRBV13; 14 bases fit TRBD2. CDR3 length: 14 residues. CDR1 is PRHDT, CDR2 FYEKMQ, per germline (reference sequence). V shed 3 bases and J 8 bases; nucleotides not matched to a gene: 0.